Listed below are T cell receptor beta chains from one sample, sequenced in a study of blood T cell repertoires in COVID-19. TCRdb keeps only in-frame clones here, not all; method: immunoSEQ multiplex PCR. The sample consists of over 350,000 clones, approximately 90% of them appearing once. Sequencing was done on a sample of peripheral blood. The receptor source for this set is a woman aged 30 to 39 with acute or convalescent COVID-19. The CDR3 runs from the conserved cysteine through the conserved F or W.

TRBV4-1 CASSQGGQYNEQFF
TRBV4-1 CASSQGGGTINSPLHF
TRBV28 CASTLEQGAGGYTF
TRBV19 CASSTSTGGYEAFF
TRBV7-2 CASSLVDKAFF
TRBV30 CAWSGYIRDRGKEATNEKLFF
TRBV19 CASSIWSGELFF
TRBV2 CASSETGQGAREQYF
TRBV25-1 CASSDTTGKEAQYF
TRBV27 CASTSGDTQYF
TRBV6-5 CASSEGWNTEAFF
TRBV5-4 CASSSAGGRGYNEQFF
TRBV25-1 CASSRDILAITF
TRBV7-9 CASSLPPGFNEQFF
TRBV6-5 CASSSKRGNTEAFF
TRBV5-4 CASSPRWATGELFF
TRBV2 CASIWDREEKLFF
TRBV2 CASRERTGGGTDTQYF
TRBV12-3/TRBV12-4 CASSQAPVVTLHF
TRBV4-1 CASSPTWGQPYEQYF
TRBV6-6 CASSYSPRVSGYTF
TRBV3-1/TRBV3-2 CASAQIGGSEAFF
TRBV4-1 CASSFAFSGIPYEQYF
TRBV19 CASSRLGQGYYQPQHF
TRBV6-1 CASSVAGLTVSYEQYF
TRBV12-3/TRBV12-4 CASSLAGHQPQHF
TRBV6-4 CASSDPSRGNEQFF
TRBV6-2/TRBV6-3 CASSYAGVATQYF
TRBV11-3 CASSLGQGEQYF
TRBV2 CASSQAQGYTF
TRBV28 CASSSTVGGRETQYF
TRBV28 CATTGGAQPQHF
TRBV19 CASSIGRGNYGYTF
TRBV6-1 CASSEERALNTGELFF
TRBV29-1 CSVEGGSSTDTQYF
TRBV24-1 CATSDPDRGESGPQHF
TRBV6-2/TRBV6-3 CASNPGSPYEQYF
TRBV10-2 CASSDSWPEDIQYF
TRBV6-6 CASRAPTSGGYNEQFF
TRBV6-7 CASSYRVAGAGAKNIQYF
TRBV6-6 CASSYGGGLSTEAFF